The TCR beta chain described here comes from a study of blood T cell repertoires in COVID-19. In the study overall: Specimens from acute and convalescent COVID-19 originated in the United States, Italy and Spain. Sample material is recorded as cDNA or gDNA derived from T cells, B-cell-depleted T cells, or PBMCs.

Germline CDR1 reads LGHDT; CDR2 reads YNNKEL (reference sequence). The CDR3 runs to 17 residues. Unmatched junction bases numbered 15, after V lost 5 bases and J lost 2 bases. In the original processing: Amplifying reference gene primers gave estimates of nucleated cell counts. Libraries were prepared by immunoSEQ multiplex PCR; TCRdb keeps only in-frame clonotypes and omits some of them. V and J calls and clone size are copied from that table; D and trimming were computed from the DNA. The sample holds roughly 150,000 clones, around nine tenths seen once. The sequence came from a human donor in a cohort sampled during active COVID-19. V gene TRBV3-1 (or the pseudogene TRBV3-2) combines with J gene TRBJ2-7; 7 bases are shared with TRBD2. Sequencing input: peripheral blood. CDR3 amino acids: CASSDRVSSGIPYEQYF. In DNA, the CDR3 is TGTGCCAGCAGCGACAGAGTTTCGAGCGGGATCCCCTACGAGCAGTACTTC.